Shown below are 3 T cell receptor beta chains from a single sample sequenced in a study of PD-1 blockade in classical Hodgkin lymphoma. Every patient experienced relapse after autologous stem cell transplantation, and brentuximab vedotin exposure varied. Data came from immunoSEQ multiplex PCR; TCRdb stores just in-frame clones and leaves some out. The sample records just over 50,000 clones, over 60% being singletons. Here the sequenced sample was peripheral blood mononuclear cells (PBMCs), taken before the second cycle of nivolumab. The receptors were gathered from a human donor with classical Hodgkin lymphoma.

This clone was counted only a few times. The CDR3 sequence is CASSYGHLGTEAFF. The CDR3, as DNA: TGTGCCAGCAGTTACGGGCACTTGGGTACTGAAGCTTTCTTT. The chain combines TRBV6-5 with TRBJ1-1; D not resolved. CDR3 size: 14 residues. CDR1 and CDR2 (germline): MNHEY, SVGAGI. The V end lost 2 bases, the J end lost 5 bases, and 12 bases lay between the germline ends.

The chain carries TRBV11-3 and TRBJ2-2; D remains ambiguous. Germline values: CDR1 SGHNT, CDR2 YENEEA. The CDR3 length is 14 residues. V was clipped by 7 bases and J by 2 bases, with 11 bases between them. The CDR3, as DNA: TGTGCCAGCAACAACCCTGAAAACACCGGGGAGCTGTTTTTT. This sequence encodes CASNNPENTGELFF.

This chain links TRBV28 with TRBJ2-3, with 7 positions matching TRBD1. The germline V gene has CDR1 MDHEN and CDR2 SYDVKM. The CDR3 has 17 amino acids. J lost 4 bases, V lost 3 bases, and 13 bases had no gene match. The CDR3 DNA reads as TGTGCCAGCAGTTTTGGCGATACAGGGGAAGAGGCAGATACGCAGTATTTT. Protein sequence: CASSFGDTGEEADTQYF.